This T cell receptor beta chain was obtained from a study of T-cell memory formation after mild COVID-19. Germline assignment: CDR1 SQVTM and CDR2 ANQGSEA. This CDR3 has 12 residues. The junction had 3 bases not matched to a gene; V was cut back by 6 bases and J by 4 bases. Study-wide points: Mainly CM and EM harbored the contracting CD4+ clones; mainly EMRA harbored the CD8+ ones. Pre-infection memory showed some responding clones, and this suggested that cross-reactive memory joined.

Constant-segment-primed 5'RACE gave TCR alpha and TCR beta cDNA libraries with sample barcodes and UMIs. TCRdb re-called the 5' RACE reads through MiXCR, storing one row per CDR3 protein. The table lists under 300,000 distinct CDR3 sequences, around 15% of them singletons. At least ten counts were recorded for this clonotype. Its antigen is undetermined. The receptor's source is a man younger than 35 who had mild COVID-19 (a few samples of this study predate the infection). Cell type and time point are not known. The chain is built from TRBV29-1 and TRBJ2-1, with 7 bases lining up with TRBD1. What was sequenced was PBMCs or a T cell subset sorted from them (not recorded which). CDR3 bases: TGCAGCGTAGACAGGGATTACAATGAGCAGTTCTTC. Amino acids: CSVDRDYNEQFF.